These T cell receptor beta chains were read from a single sample in a study of blood T cell repertoires in COVID-19. The repertoire was sequenced with immunoSEQ multiplex PCR; TCRdb's copy has only in-frame clones and lacks some. The sample holds roughly 200,000 clones, roughly 90% seen once. The sample was peripheral blood. The source is a man aged 35-49 years with acute or convalescent COVID-19. Both conserved end residues are trimmed from each CDR3. The listing skips clone size in some rows; elsewhere it reads once, few, many or a size class.

V gene: TRBV3-1/TRBV3-2
J gene: TRBJ1-2
clone size: .
CDR3 protein: ASSQGIGTGGFTNYGYT

V gene: TRBV28
J gene: TRBJ1-1
clone size: few
CDR3 protein: ASSLSVNTEAF

V gene: TRBV12-3/TRBV12-4
J gene: TRBJ2-5
clone size: .
CDR3 protein: ASSVGGETQY

V gene: TRBV15
J gene: TRBJ2-5
clone size: .
CDR3 protein: ATSRDLLGGTETQY

V gene: TRBV29-1
J gene: TRBJ1-1
clone size: .
CDR3 protein: SVERGLNTEAF

V gene: TRBV9
J gene: TRBJ2-5
clone size: .
CDR3 protein: ASSVDGGQETQY

V gene: TRBV27
J gene: TRBJ1-3
clone size: .
CDR3 protein: ASSPKAGGRNTIY

V gene: TRBV9
J gene: TRBJ2-3
clone size: .
CDR3 protein: ASSVRGSLSTDTQY

V gene: TRBV7-2
J gene: TRBJ2-3
clone size: .
CDR3 protein: ASSFTILAGAYTDTQY

V gene: TRBV27
J gene: TRBJ1-2
clone size: .
CDR3 protein: ASSFGTGYGYT

V gene: TRBV10-3
J gene: TRBJ1-4
clone size: once
CDR3 protein: AISPQVNEKLF

V gene: TRBV5-4
J gene: TRBJ1-4
clone size: few
CDR3 protein: ASSFGSGDGKLF

V gene: TRBV10-1
J gene: TRBJ2-5
clone size: once
CDR3 protein: ASSESAGGGETQY

V gene: TRBV20-1
J gene: TRBJ2-7
clone size: once
CDR3 protein: SASPTGAEQY

V gene: TRBV6-2/TRBV6-3
J gene: TRBJ2-2
clone size: .
CDR3 protein: ASSLPTSGGAVTGELF

V gene: TRBV28
J gene: TRBJ1-1
clone size: .
CDR3 protein: ASSYRGLNTEAF

V gene: TRBV19
J gene: TRBJ1-3
clone size: .
CDR3 protein: ASHAQSSGNTIY

V gene: TRBV7-8
J gene: TRBJ1-1
clone size: .
CDR3 protein: ASSSRGQDTEAF

V gene: TRBV28
J gene: TRBJ2-3
clone size: .
CDR3 protein: ASSLLLRPPHTQY

V gene: TRBV4-3
J gene: TRBJ2-2
clone size: .
CDR3 protein: ASSQAQGGPNTGELF